Listed here are 3 T cell receptor beta chains from one sample, sequenced in a study of blood T cell repertoires in COVID-19. The table came from immunoSEQ multiplex PCR; TCRdb's copy has only in-frame clones and leaves some out. The profile shows fewer than 120,000 clones, almost 80% of them singletons. The sample consisted of peripheral blood. These receptors all come from a woman older than 75 with active or convalescent COVID-19.

In regard to this clone: An end of the junction differs from the germline gene, which may be a read error. This chain joins TRBV7-9 and TRBJ1-2; 7 bases line up with TRBD1. The CDR3 sequence is 15 residues long. CDR1 SEHNR and CDR2 FQNEAQ come from the germline V gene (reference sequence). In DNA form, the CDR3 reads TGTGCCAGCAGCATAGCCGAGACAGGGCCCCTAGGCTACACCTTC. Translation: CASSIAETGPLGYTF.

The chain carries TRBV13 and TRBJ2-7; TRBD2 aligns across 8 bases. The V and J ends lost 0 bases and 1 base, in that order; junction bases with no gene match: 2. CDR1 and CDR2 from the germline V gene are PRHDT and FYEKMQ (reference sequence). This CDR3 comprises 15 residues. CDR3 region: CASSLGLAVSYEQYF. CDR3 nucleotide sequence: TGTGCCAGCAGCTTAGGACTAGCGGTATCCTACGAGCAGTACTTC.

V gene TRBV19 combines with J gene TRBJ1-1; a weak D match, TRBD1 (6 bases). The CDR3 runs to 15 residues. In germline, CDR1 is LNHDA, CDR2 SQIVND (reference sequence). V dropped 9 bases and J dropped 1 base, with 18 bases sitting between them. The CDR3 spells CASALQQGGNTEAFF. The CDR3 DNA reads TGTGCCAGCGCGCTGCAACAGGGTGGGAACACTGAAGCTTTCTTT.